These 15 T cell receptor beta chains share one sample of origin, sequenced in a study of cytomegalovirus exposure and HLA in healthy donors. PCR used 60 Vbeta primers and 13 Jbeta primers. Method: immunoSEQ multiplex PCR; TCRdb's copy keeps in-frame clones and lacks some. The table lists some 200,000 clones. What was sequenced was PBMCs. Receptors were obtained from a girl aged 2 to 9 in good health and CMV-seropositive.

The chain couples TRBV30 to TRBJ2-7; 12 nucleotides align to TRBD2. The CDR3 runs 18 residues. With V trimmed by 2 bases and J by 6 bases, 17 bases remained unmatched. CDR1 is GTSNPN, CDR2 SVGIG, per germline (reference sequence). The CDR3 region has the DNA TGTGCCTGGAGTTCCCGGCTAGCGGGAGGGCCCCTCCACGGCGAGCAGTACTTC. Amino acid sequence: CAWSSRLAGGPLHGEQYF.

The J gene is TRBJ2-7, the V gene TRBV11-2; D not resolved. The germline V gene has CDR1 SGHAT and CDR2 FQNNGV. Trimming removed 2 bases from V and 5 bases from J, with 13 bases in between. This CDR3 is built from 14 residues. CDR3 nucleotide sequence: TGTGCCAGCAGCTTATCGGTACAGCCCAACGAGCAGTACTTC. Its translation is CASSLSVQPNEQYF.

V gene TRBV2 combines with J gene TRBJ2-3, with TRBD2 matching 7 bases. CDR1 is SNHLY and CDR2 is FYNNEI in the germline V gene. J was trimmed by 2 bases and V by 7 bases; bases with no gene match: 3. The CDR3 totals 13 residues. The CDR3 protein is CASTGGNTDTQYF. The CDR3 DNA reads as TGTGCCAGCACGGGGGGTAACACAGATACGCAGTATTTT. The whole variable domain, remainder taken from reference TRBV2 and TRBJ2-3, is EPEVTQTPSHQVTQMGQEVILRCVPISNHLYFYWYRQILGQKVEFLVSFYNNEISEKSEIFDDQFSVERPDGSNFTLKIRSTKLEDSAMYFCASTGGNTDTQYFGPGTRLTVL.

The CDR3 DNA reads as TGCGCCAGCAGCCAAGTAACCACTCGAAACACAGATACGCAGTATTTT. Encoded protein: CASSQVTTRNTDTQYF. This rearrangement joins TRBV4-1 to TRBJ2-3, with D unclear. Trimming shortened V by 1 base and J by 2 bases, and 13 bases separated the two germline ends. This CDR3 contains 16 residues. Looked up from germline, CDR1 is MGHRA and CDR2 is YSYEKL.

The gene calls are TRBV10-3 and TRBJ2-7; 7 bases fit TRBD1. CDR1 and CDR2 (germline): ENHRY, SYGVKD. V lost 6 bases to trimming and J lost 5 bases; unmatched junction nucleotides: 7. The CDR3 has 13 amino acids. The CDR3 DNA sequence: TGTGCCATCAGAACCACAGGGGCGGACGAGCAGTACTTC. Translation gives CAIRTTGADEQYF.

This chain joins TRBV15 and TRBJ1-1; D unresolved. This CDR3 has 15 amino acids. The V gene's germline CDR1 is LNHNV and CDR2 YYDKDF (reference sequence). The V end was cut by 0 bases, the J end by 1 base, with 9 bases between. The CDR3 here is CATSRDFERNTEAFF. The CDR3 DNA reads TGTGCCACCAGCAGAGATTTCGAGAGGAACACTGAAGCTTTCTTT.

The chain combines TRBV5-1 with TRBJ1-1; TRBD1 matches at 10 bases. Germline lookup yields CDR1 SGHRS and CDR2 YFSETQ. The CDR3 is 16 amino acids. Unmatched junction bases numbered 2, after V lost 0 bases and J lost 0 bases. The CDR3 sequence: CASSLAGQGVNTEAFF. The DNA for the CDR3 is TGCGCCAGCAGCTTGGCTGGACAGGGGGTGAACACTGAAGCTTTCTTT.

The rearrangement links TRBV2 to TRBJ1-2; 8 bases match TRBD1. The CDR3 sequence is 13 residues long. Unmatched junction bases numbered 1, after V lost 1 base and J lost 6 bases. Germline CDR1 reads SNHLY; CDR2 reads FYNNEI. The CDR3 bases are TGTGCCAGCAGTGAAGGCAGGGGGCATGGCTACACCTTC. It is translated as CASSEGRGHGYTF.

The chain combines TRBV7-9 with TRBJ2-5; tentative D call: TRBD2 (7 bases). V lost 4 bases and J 5 bases, leaving 17 bases between the germline ends. Germline V lookup: CDR1 SEHNR, CDR2 FQNEAQ (reference sequence). The CDR3 sequence is 15 residues long. The CDR3 is CASSSTRERGETQYF. For the CDR3, the DNA is TGTGCCAGCAGCTCGACGCGGGAGAGGGGGGAGACCCAGTACTTC.

The chain recombines TRBV4-1 with TRBJ2-7; 7 positions agree with TRBD2. The CDR3 spans 16 residues. Trimming removed 0 bases from V and 3 bases from J; junction bases left unmatched: 8. In germline, CDR1 is MGHRA, CDR2 YSYEKL. CDR3 amino acids: CASSQDPAGDHYEQYF. CDR3 DNA: TGCGCCAGCAGCCAAGATCCCGCGGGAGACCACTACGAGCAGTACTTC.

This rearrangement joins TRBV7-8 to TRBJ2-5; 8 nucleotides align to TRBD2. The end of the DNA fits TRBJ2-7 better, so the J call may be wrong. There are 15 residues in the CDR3. Germline CDR1 is SGHVS and CDR2 is FQNEAQ. The CDR3 spells CASSGGLAGTYEQYF. CDR3 in DNA: TGTGCCAGCAGCGGGGGGCTAGCGGGTACCTACGAGCAGTACTTC.

The CDR3 loop reads CASSAEGTEAFF. The CDR3 DNA is TGTGCCAGCAGCGCAGAGGGCACTGAAGCTTTCTTT. This chain uses TRBV7-8 with TRBJ1-1, with D unresolved. Trimming stripped 5 bases from V and 4 bases from J, with 8 bases between. The V gene's germline CDR1 is SGHVS and CDR2 FQNEAQ. The CDR3 contains 12 residues. Together with reference TRBV7-8 and TRBJ1-1, the CDR3 gives the full variable domain: GAGVSQSPRYKVAKRGQDVALRCDPISGHVSLFWYQQALGQGPEFLTYFQNEAQLDKSGLPSDRFFAERPEGSVSTLKIQRTQQEDSAVYLCASSAEGTEAFFGQGTRLTVV.

This chain connects TRBV5-1 to TRBJ2-1, with D hard to call. Germline lookup yields CDR1 SGHRS and CDR2 YFSETQ. Trimming removed 4 bases at V and 8 bases at J, with 7 bases between. This CDR3 is 11 amino acids long. CDR3 bases: TGCGCCAGCAGCCTGACTGATGAGCAGTTCTTC. Translated, it gives CASSLTDEQFF. Looking up the rest from reference TRBV5-1 and TRBJ2-1 gives the full variable domain: KAGVTQTPRYLIKTRGQQVTLSCSPISGHRSVSWYQQTPGQGLQFLFEYFSETQRNKGNFPGRFSGRQFSNSRSEMNVSTLELGDSALYLCASSLTDEQFFGPGTRLTVL.

The chain is built from TRBV5-4 and TRBJ2-7; D is possibly TRBD2 (5 bases). Per germline, CDR1 SGHNT and CDR2 YYREEE (reference sequence). V dropped 1 base and J dropped 5 bases, with 16 bases sitting between them. The CDR3 loop spans 15 amino acids. The CDR3, as DNA: TGTGCCAGCAGCTTGTTCCGCGAGGGCCTCGACGAGCAGTACTTC. This translates into CASSLFREGLDEQYF.

V usage is TRBV30 and J usage is TRBJ1-3; D remains ambiguous. V was trimmed by 1 base and J by 6 bases, leaving 10 bases between them. CDR1 and CDR2 (germline): GTSNPN, SVGIG (reference sequence). The length of the CDR3 is 13 residues. The CDR3 spells CAWSATGENTIYF. Here the CDR3 DNA reads TGTGCCTGGAGTGCAACCGGAGAAAACACCATATATTTT.